These 15 T cell receptor beta chains share one sample of origin, sequenced in a study of T cell responses to AZD1222 COVID-19 vaccine. Sequencing was performed with immunoSEQ multiplex PCR; in TCRdb, only in-frame clones are kept and a portion is missing. The table lists 80,000 or so clones, approximately 92% of them singletons. Here the sequenced sample was peripheral blood, taken 28 days after the second AZD1222 dose. These receptors were collected from an adult who received the AZD1222 COVID-19 vaccine.

This clone has just one count. The rearrangement links TRBV5-1 to TRBJ2-3; 7 bases match TRBD1. CDR1 and CDR2 from the germline V gene are SGHRS and YFSETQ. This CDR3 is 16 amino acids long. V trimming: 1 base; J trimming: 6 bases; junction bases outside the gene matches: 11. CDR3 amino acids: CASSLLGQLQSDTQYF. The CDR3, as DNA: TGCGCCAGCAGCTTGCTGGGACAGCTGCAATCGGATACGCAGTATTTT.

The chain is built from TRBV3-1 (or the pseudogene TRBV3-2) and TRBJ2-5; D gene uncertain. V lost 2 bases and J 3 bases, leaving 10 bases between the germline ends. There are 14 residues in the CDR3. The germline gives CDR1 LGHDT, CDR2 YNNKEL (reference sequence). CDR3 coding DNA: TGTGCCAGCAGCCAACTCTCTGATAAAGAGACCCAGTACTTC. Translation: CASSQLSDKETQYF.

V is TRBV30 and J is TRBJ1-6, with 8 bases fitting TRBD1. V was clipped by 6 bases and J by 5 bases; unmatched bases: 6. Germline V gene data show CDR1 as GTSNPN and CDR2 as SVGIG (reference sequence). The CDR3 covers 14 residues. CDR3 region: CACDRGQDNSPLHF. For the CDR3, the DNA is TGTGCCTGTGACAGGGGACAAGATAATTCACCCCTCCACTTT.

The chain carries TRBV27 and TRBJ2-7; TRBD2 matches 11 bases. The junction had 15 bases not matched to a gene; V was cut back by 6 bases and J by 2 bases. The CDR3 has 18 amino acids. Per germline, CDR1 MNHEY and CDR2 SMNVEV (reference sequence). Written as DNA, the CDR3 is TGTGCCAGCAGGGGGGTTACTAGCGGGAGTTTAAGCGCCTACGAGCAGTACTTC. Translation: CASRGVTSGSLSAYEQYF.

CDR3 loop: CASSLNRDNTQYF. For the CDR3, the DNA is TGTGCCAGTAGTCTTAACAGGGACAATACGCAGTATTTT. The rearrangement joins TRBV19 to TRBJ2-3; D perhaps matches TRBD1 (6 bases). The germline gives CDR1 LNHDA, CDR2 SQIVND (reference sequence). The CDR3 loop spans 13 amino acids. Trimming pared 5 bases from V and 7 bases from J, leaving 13 bases between.

This clone is a singleton in its sample. This sequence joins TRBV20-1 and TRBJ2-7; 7 bases match TRBD2. CDR3 length: 11 amino acids. After removal of 6 bases from V and 5 bases from J, the junction contained 4 bases not matched to a gene. Germline loops: CDR1 DFQATT, CDR2 SNEGSKA (reference sequence). The CDR3 sequence: CSATLADEQYF. The CDR3 DNA reads TGCAGTGCAACCCTAGCGGACGAGCAGTACTTC.

The chain is built from TRBV28 and TRBJ2-7; TRBD2 might be the D (5 bases). The CDR3 extends over 16 amino acids. From germline, CDR1 is MDHEN and CDR2 SYDVKM. The V end was cut by 1 base, the J end by 0 bases, with 13 bases between. CDR3 sequence reads: CASSLLARVPSYEQYF. DNA for the CDR3: TGTGCCAGCAGTTTATTGGCGCGGGTCCCCTCCTACGAGCAGTACTTC. The full variable domain, with the rest looked up from reference TRBV28 and TRBJ2-7, is DVKVTQSSRYLVKRTGEKVFLECVQDMDHENMFWYRQDPGLGLRLIYFSYDVKMKEKGDIPEGYSVSREKKERFSLILESASTNQTSMYLCASSLLARVPSYEQYFGPGTRLTVT.

The chain recombines TRBV5-1 with TRBJ2-2; 9 nucleotides agree with TRBD1. Germline CDR1 SGHRS, CDR2 YFSETQ. The CDR3 sequence is 14 residues long. Trimming at V came to 4 bases and at J to 7 bases, leaving 5 bases not matched to a gene. The CDR3 bases are TGCGCCAGCAGCCCGGGGACAGGGTACGGGGAGCTGTTTTTT. It yields the protein CASSPGTGYGELFF.

The chain joins TRBV27 to TRBJ1-2; maybe TRBD1 (5 bases). This CDR3 has 15 amino acids. Germline assignment: CDR1 MNHEY and CDR2 SMNVEV (reference sequence). The V gene lost 5 bases and the J gene lost 3 bases, with 16 bases spanning the gap. The CDR3 bases are TGTGCCAGCAGTCCCGGGACCCTATCTCACTATGGCTACACCTTC. It translates to CASSPGTLSHYGYTF.

The chain recombines TRBV25-1 with TRBJ1-1; no firm D call. Deletions cut 4 bases from V and 9 bases from J, with 12 bases between. CDR1 MGHDK and CDR2 SYGVNS come from the germline V gene. This CDR3 region has 12 residues. CDR3 nucleotide sequence: TGTGCCAGCAGTGCCGGAGCAGGCCAAGCTTTCTTT. Its protein product is CASSAGAGQAFF.

The V gene is TRBV7-8, the J gene TRBJ1-3; a weak D match, TRBD1 (5 bases). This CDR3 spans 13 amino acids. The germline V gene encodes CDR1 SGHVS and CDR2 FQNEAQ. V lost 8 bases and J lost 4, with 12 bases in between. The CDR3 coding sequence is TGTGCCAGCGGCAGGGATACGGGAAACACCATATATTTT. As protein: CASGRDTGNTIYF.

This sequence joins TRBV30 and TRBJ1-2, with TRBD1 as a possible D gene (6 bases). Looked up from germline, CDR1 is GTSNPN and CDR2 is SVGIG (reference sequence). The length of the CDR3 is 11 residues. V was pared by 4 bases and J by 7 bases, with 10 bases between. The CDR3: CAWTGVTGYTF. CDR3 in DNA: TGTGCCTGGACAGGGGTTACTGGCTACACCTTC.

The V gene is TRBV19, the J gene TRBJ2-7, with TRBD2 matching 12 bases. Germline CDR1 and CDR2: LNHDA and SQIVND (reference sequence). After removal of 4 bases from V and 0 bases from J, the junction contained 1 base not matched to a gene. This CDR3 region has 15 residues. CDR3 coding DNA: TGTGCCAGTAGTACTAGCGGGAGGGCCTCCTACGAGCAGTACTTC. It is translated as CASSTSGRASYEQYF. Drawing the rest from reference TRBV19 and TRBJ2-7, the complete variable domain is DGGITQSPKYLFRKEGQNVTLSCEQNLNHDAMYWYRQDPGQGLRLIYYSQIVNDFQKGDIAEGYSVSREKKESFPLTVTSAQKNPTAFYLCASSTSGRASYEQYFGPGTRLTVT.

The chain employs TRBV7-8 and TRBJ2-1; D assignment may be TRBD1 or TRBD2 (5 bases each). The CDR3 is made up of 15 amino acids. Germline values: CDR1 SGHVS, CDR2 FQNEAQ. Trimming pared 0 bases from V and 3 bases from J, leaving 9 bases between. The DNA of the CDR3 is TGTGCCAGCAGCTTAGCTGGGGGAGACTACAATGAGCAGTTCTTC. Translated: CASSLAGGDYNEQFF.

The chain uses TRBV12-3 or TRBV12-4 and TRBJ2-7; perhaps TRBD1 as D (6 bases). V was cut by 6 bases and J by 3 bases, with 9 bases left in between. This CDR3 comprises 12 residues. The CDR3 DNA is TGTGCCAGCAGCCAGGACAGCTACGAGCAGTACTTC. Amino acid sequence: CASSQDSYEQYF.